This paragraph covers one T cell receptor beta chain sequence. The antigen is not known. With V trimmed by 3 bases and J by 4 bases, 15 bases remained unmatched. The CDR3 contains 17 residues. Looked up from germline, CDR1 is SGHDT and CDR2 is YYEEEE. The source of the sample is a study of cytomegalovirus exposure and HLA in healthy donors. Study observations and caveats: In a later analysis, the majority of CMV-associated beta chains seemingly showed HLA restriction. It was reportedly the case that the classifier diagnosed cytomegalovirus status with high specificity and sensitivity.

The PCR made use of 60 Vbeta and 13 Jbeta primers. TCRdb's table, derived via immunoSEQ multiplex PCR, lists solely in-frame clones and lacks some. The table for this sample gives about 140,000 clones. This sequence originates from a young woman in good health and CMV-seronegative. The chain uses TRBV5-6 and TRBJ1-1, with TRBD1 identical over 7 bases. Material: PBMCs. CDR3 residues: CASSYDRVLDKVTEAFF. CDR3 nucleotides: TGTGCCAGCAGCTACGACAGGGTACTTGATAAGGTCACTGAAGCTTTCTTT.